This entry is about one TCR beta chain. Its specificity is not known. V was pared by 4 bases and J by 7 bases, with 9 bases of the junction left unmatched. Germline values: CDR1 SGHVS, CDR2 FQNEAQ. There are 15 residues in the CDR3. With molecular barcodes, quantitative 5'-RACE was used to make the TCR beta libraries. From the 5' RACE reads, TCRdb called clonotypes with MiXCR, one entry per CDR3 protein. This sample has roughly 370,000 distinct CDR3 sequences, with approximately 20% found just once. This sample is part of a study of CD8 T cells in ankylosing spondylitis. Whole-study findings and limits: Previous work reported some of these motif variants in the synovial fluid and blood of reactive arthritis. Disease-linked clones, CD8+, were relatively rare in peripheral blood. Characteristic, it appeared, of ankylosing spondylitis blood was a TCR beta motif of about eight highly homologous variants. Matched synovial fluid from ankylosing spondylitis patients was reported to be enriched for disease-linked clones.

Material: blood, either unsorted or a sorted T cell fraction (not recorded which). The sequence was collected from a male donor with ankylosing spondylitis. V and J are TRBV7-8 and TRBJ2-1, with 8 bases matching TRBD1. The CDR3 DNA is TGTGCCAGCAGCTCTCGACAGGGGAGTGGGAATGAGCAGTTCTTC. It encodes CASSSRQGSGNEQFF.